This TCR beta chain was identified during a study of blood T cell repertoires in COVID-19. Study at large: Samples of COVID-19 (acute and convalescent) were obtained from the United States, Italy and Spain.

Assay: immunoSEQ multiplex PCR; the TCRdb copy retains only in-frame clones and omits some. The sample has some 64,000 clones; around nine tenths are singletons. Trimming cost V 6 bases and J 0 bases; bases outside gene matches: 5. CDR3 length: 15 residues. Germline CDR1 SGHDN, CDR2 FVKESK. This chain uses TRBV14 with TRBJ2-3; 8 bases line up with TRBD1. The sequencing input was peripheral blood. This TCR was sampled from a man aged 70-80 years with acute or convalescent COVID-19. The CDR3 bases are TGTGCCAGCAGTCGGACAGGGCCGAGCACAGATACGCAGTATTTT. This sequence encodes CASSRTGPSTDTQYF.